Shown below are 2 T cell receptor beta chains from a single sample sequenced in a study of T cell changes during pregnancy in multiple sclerosis. TCRdb's table, derived via immunoSEQ multiplex PCR, lists solely in-frame clones and lacks some. The data hold 30,000 to 45,000 clones, with approximately 92% observed a single time. The specimen was PBMCs (not recorded whether the cells were cultured). These receptor sequences come from a female donor with multiple sclerosis, enrolled in a pregnancy study.

The chain employs TRBV2 and TRBJ2-5, with D possibly being TRBD1 or TRBD2 (6 bases each). Germline V gene data show CDR1 as SNHLY and CDR2 as FYNNEI. V was shortened by 7 bases and J by 9 bases, with 18 bases between the two germline ends. The CDR3 sequence is 13 residues long. CDR3 coding DNA: TGTGCCAGCACTGACAGGCTCTGGGGGGCCCAGTACTTC. Protein product: CASTDRLWGAQYF.

The gene calls are TRBV28 and TRBJ1-3; a possible D gene is TRBD1 (5 bases). The CDR3 loop spans 20 amino acids. V shed 6 bases and J shed 0 bases, with 27 bases lying between them. CDR1 MDHEN and CDR2 SYDVKM come from the germline V gene. The CDR3 protein is CASSYFRDGYVLRSGNTIYF. Written as DNA, the CDR3 is TGTGCCAGCAGCTATTTCCGGGACGGCTACGTTCTCCGCTCTGGAAACACCATATATTTT.